This TCR beta chain was recovered during a study of early stage breast cancer tumors. Study information: Twelve of the 16 invasive tumors were ER+, PR+ and HER2-.

Only in-frame clones appear in the TCRdb table, and some are missing; sequencing was by immunoSEQ multiplex PCR. The sample carries tens of thousands of clones, over 70% recorded once. In regard to this clone: The target antigen is unknown.

CDR3 length: 14 amino acids. Trimming removed 3 bases from V and 1 base from J, with 9 bases in between. The germline V gene encodes CDR1 KGHSH and CDR2 LQKENI. Study outcomes and limitations: Tumors had about 2.3-fold higher T cell density than normal breast.

Source material: breast tumor tissue. This receptor was identified in a person in their thirties with breast cancer. The chain carries TRBV18 and TRBJ1-1; D is unclear. CDR3 bases: TGTGCCAGCTCACCTTTCAGGCAGAACACTGAAGCTTTCTTT. Translating gives CASSPFRQNTEAFF. Complete variable domain (other parts from reference TRBV18 and TRBJ1-1): NAGVMQNPRHLVRRRGQEARLRCSPMKGHSHVYWYRQLPEEGLKFMVYLQKENIIDESGMPKERFSAEFPKEGPSILRIQQVVRGDSAAYFCASSPFRQNTEAFFGQGTRLTVV.